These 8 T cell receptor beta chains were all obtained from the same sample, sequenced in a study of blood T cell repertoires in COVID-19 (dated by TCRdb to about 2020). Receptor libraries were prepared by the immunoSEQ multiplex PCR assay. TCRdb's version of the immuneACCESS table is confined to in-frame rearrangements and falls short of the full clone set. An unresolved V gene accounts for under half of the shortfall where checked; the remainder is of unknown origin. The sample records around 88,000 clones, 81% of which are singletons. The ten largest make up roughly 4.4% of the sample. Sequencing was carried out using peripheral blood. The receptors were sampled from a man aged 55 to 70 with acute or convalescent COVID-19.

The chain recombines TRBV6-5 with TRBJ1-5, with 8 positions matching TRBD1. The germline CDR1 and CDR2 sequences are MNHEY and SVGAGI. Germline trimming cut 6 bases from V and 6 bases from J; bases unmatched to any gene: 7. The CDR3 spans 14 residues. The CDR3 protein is CASRGGTGTQPQHF. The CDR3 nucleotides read TGTGCCAGCAGGGGAGGGACAGGCACTCAGCCCCAGCATTTT.

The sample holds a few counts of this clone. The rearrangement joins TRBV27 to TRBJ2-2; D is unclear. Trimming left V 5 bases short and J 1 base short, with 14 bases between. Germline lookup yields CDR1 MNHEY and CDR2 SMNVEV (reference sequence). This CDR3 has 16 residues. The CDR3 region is CASSQARRLNTGELFF. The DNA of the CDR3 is TGTGCCAGCAGTCAAGCCCGCAGACTGAACACCGGGGAGCTGTTTTTT.

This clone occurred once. The CDR3 protein is CASSFSGGNSGNTIYF. Here the CDR3 DNA reads TGTGCCAGCAGCTTCTCAGGGGGAAACTCTGGAAACACCATATATTTT. This chain uses TRBV11-2 with TRBJ1-3; TRBD1 matches at 7 bases. CDR3 length: 16 residues. V shed 3 bases and J 0 bases; nucleotides not matched to a gene: 5. Germline CDR1 is SGHAT and CDR2 is FQNNGV. The complete variable domain, with remaining parts taken from reference TRBV11-2 and TRBJ1-3, reads EAGVAQSPRYKIIEKRQSVAFWCNPISGHATLYWYQQILGQGPKLLIQFQNNGVVDDSQLPKDRFSAERLKGVDSTLKIQPAKLEDSAVYLCASSFSGGNSGNTIYFGEGSWLTVV.

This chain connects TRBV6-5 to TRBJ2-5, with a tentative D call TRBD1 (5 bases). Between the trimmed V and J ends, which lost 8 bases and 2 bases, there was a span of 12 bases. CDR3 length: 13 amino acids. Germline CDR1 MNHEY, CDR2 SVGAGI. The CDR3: CASQPRQQETQYF. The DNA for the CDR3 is TGTGCCAGCCAACCTCGACAGCAAGAGACCCAGTACTTC.

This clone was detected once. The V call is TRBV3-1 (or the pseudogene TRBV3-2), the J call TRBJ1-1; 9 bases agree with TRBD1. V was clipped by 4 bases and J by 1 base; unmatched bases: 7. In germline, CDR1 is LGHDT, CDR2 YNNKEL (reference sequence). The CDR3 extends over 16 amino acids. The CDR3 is CASSLRGGQGNTEAFF. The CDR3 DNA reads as TGTGCCAGCAGCCTAAGAGGGGGACAGGGGAACACTGAAGCTTTCTTT.

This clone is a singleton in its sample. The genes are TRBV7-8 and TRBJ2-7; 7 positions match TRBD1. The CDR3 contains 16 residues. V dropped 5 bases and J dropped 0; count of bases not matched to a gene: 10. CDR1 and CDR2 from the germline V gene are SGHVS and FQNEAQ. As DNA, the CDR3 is TGTGCCAGCAGCCCCAGGACAGGAGTCTCCTCCTACGAGCAGTACTTC. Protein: CASSPRTGVSSYEQYF.

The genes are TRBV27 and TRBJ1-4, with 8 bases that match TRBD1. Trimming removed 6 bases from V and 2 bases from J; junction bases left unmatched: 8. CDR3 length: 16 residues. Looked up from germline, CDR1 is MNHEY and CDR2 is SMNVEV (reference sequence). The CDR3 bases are TGTGCCAGCAGAAAACAGGGGGGGGTCACTAATGAAAAACTGTTTTTT. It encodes CASRKQGGVTNEKLFF.

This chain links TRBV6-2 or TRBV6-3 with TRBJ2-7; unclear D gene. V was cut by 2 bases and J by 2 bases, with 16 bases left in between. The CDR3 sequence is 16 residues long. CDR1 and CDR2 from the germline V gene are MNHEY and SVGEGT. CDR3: CASSYGQYDPPYEQYF. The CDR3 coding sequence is TGTGCCAGCAGTTACGGGCAGTACGACCCCCCCTACGAGCAGTACTTC.